This T cell receptor (beta chain) stems from a study of regulatory T cells in long-lasting Graves disease. General study findings and limits: New patients shared 800 to 1,000 public clonotypes, and persistent patients shared more, with a few thousand.

Documented time point: newly diagnosed GD, antithyroid drugs for less than 3 months. PBMC-derived RNA was used for the TCR library. Patients came from an endocrinology department in Xi'an, China. The collection involved drawing nine milliliters of peripheral blood into EDTA tubes. In this sample, this clonotype turned up many times. What it binds is not known. To make TCR beta libraries, researchers used iRepertoire HTBI primers and Arm-PCR of CDR3 regions. In the original analysis: Across all samples, roughly 60 TRBV segments and 15 or so TRBJ segments were identified. Each CDR3 protein gets one entry after TCRdb re-called the multiplex PCR reads with MiXCR. TCRdb's processing, not the authors', yielded these V and J calls. The sample includes around 230,000 distinct CDR3 sequences, about 18% of them seen just once. Specimen: peripheral blood mononuclear cells (PBMCs), collected at new diagnosis, from a patient treated with antithyroid drugs. This receptor was taken from a female donor with Graves disease.

The CDR3 reads CSARTDSGNIPEAFF. CDR3 DNA: TGCAGTGCTAGAACCGACTCCGGGAACATACCTGAAGCTTTCTTT. This sequence joins TRBV20-1 and TRBJ1-1; D gene unclear. Between the trimmed V and J ends, which lost 2 bases and 6 bases, there was a span of 19 bases. Germline CDR1 and CDR2: DFQATT and SNEGSKA (reference sequence). The CDR3 runs 15 residues.